Listed here are 27 T cell receptor beta chains from one sample, sequenced in a study of PD-1 blockade in mismatch repair-deficient tumors. Time point defined: identical roughly 10-day culture without peptide (control). Assay: immunoSEQ multiplex PCR; the TCRdb copy retains only in-frame clones and omits some. The sample records some 15,000 clones, 80% to 90% being singletons. No cognate antigen is known for these TCRs. Sample: cells cultured in vitro, taken from a patient treated with pembrolizumab. The receptor set was obtained from an adult with mismatch repair-deficient cancer.

This clone came up a few times. This rearrangement joins TRBV5-1 to TRBJ1-6; D not resolved. Trimming cost V 6 bases and J 10 bases, with 14 bases left between them. Germline V gene data show CDR1 as SGHRS and CDR2 as YFSETQ. The CDR3 length is 13 residues. The CDR3 DNA reads as TGCGCCAGCACGCTCAATACGAGGTCACCCCTCCACTTT. This gives the protein CASTLNTRSPLHF.

The rearrangement joins TRBV29-1 to TRBJ1-3, with D possibly being TRBD1 (6 bases). There are 14 residues in the CDR3. Germline assignment: CDR1 SQVTM and CDR2 ANQGSEA. The V gene lost 7 bases and the J gene lost 2 bases, with 15 bases spanning the gap. In DNA, the CDR3 is TGCAGCGCCGCAGACAGGACTACTGGAAACACCATATATTTT. Amino acid sequence: CSAADRTTGNTIYF.

The chain recombines TRBV21-1 with TRBJ2-5; TRBD2 is the table's D call and was not checked against the DNA. TRBV21-1 is a listed pseudogene. This CDR3 comprises 12 residues. This CDR3 reads CATLERQETQYF. CDR3 coding DNA: TGTGCCACCTTGGAGAGGCAAGAGACCCAGTACTTC.

The chain uses TRBV27 and TRBJ1-1, with D maybe TRBD1 (6 bases). CDR1 is MNHEY and CDR2 is SMNVEV in the germline V gene (reference sequence). The V end was cut by 6 bases, the J end by 2 bases, with 16 bases between. This CDR3 contains 15 residues. CDR3 protein: CASRAAPGANTEAFF. The CDR3 DNA follows: TGTGCCAGCAGAGCCGCCCCAGGGGCTAACACTGAAGCTTTCTTT.

The rearrangement uses TRBV5-4 and TRBJ1-5; TRBD1 matches 8 bases. Unmatched junction bases numbered 18, after V lost 4 bases and J lost 6 bases. CDR1 SGHNT and CDR2 YYREEE come from the germline V gene (reference sequence). This CDR3 is built from 18 residues. CDR3 bases: TGTGCCAGCAGCCATGGGACAGGTGGCAAGCAGGCGACTCAGCCCCAGCATTTT. Protein: CASSHGTGGKQATQPQHF.

The chain has TRBV18 and TRBJ2-1; no firm D call. CDR1 is KGHSH and CDR2 is LQKENI in the germline V gene. The CDR3 has 14 residues. The V end was cut by 8 bases, the J end by 3 bases, with 14 bases between. This CDR3 reads CASTLSTNYNEQFF. The CDR3 bases are TGTGCCAGCACACTCAGCACTAACTACAATGAGCAGTTCTTC.

The V call is TRBV19, the J call TRBJ1-3; 8 positions match TRBD1. Germline-derived CDR1 and CDR2 are LNHDA and SQIVND (reference sequence). V gave up 6 bases and J gave up 0 bases; unmatched junction bases: 10. CDR3 length: 17 residues. CDR3: CASRRQDRDYSGNTIYF. CDR3 in DNA: TGTGCCAGTAGGCGCCAGGACAGGGACTACTCTGGAAACACCATATATTTT.

This chain joins TRBV5-1 and TRBJ2-2; D is undetermined. The CDR3 consists of 16 residues. The germline CDR1 and CDR2 sequences are SGHRS and YFSETQ. The germline V and J ends were trimmed by 0 bases and 1 base, with 10 bases remaining between them. CDR3 sequence reads: CASSLAGQMNTGELFF. CDR3 DNA sequence: TGCGCCAGCAGCTTGGCCGGGCAGATGAACACCGGGGAGCTGTTTTTT.

This rearrangement joins TRBV7-3 to TRBJ2-3, with TRBD2 matching 9 bases. Germline trimming cut 5 bases from V and 4 bases from J; bases unmatched to any gene: 4. From germline, CDR1 is SGHTA and CDR2 FQGTGA. CDR3 length equals 14 residues. CDR3 region: CASSTAGGADTQYF. The CDR3 DNA reads TGTGCCAGCAGCACAGCGGGAGGCGCAGATACGCAGTATTTT.

The chain joins TRBV28 to TRBJ2-3; D unresolved. The CDR3 extends over 13 amino acids. Trimming left V 8 bases short and J 2 bases short, with 11 bases between. CDR1 and CDR2 from the germline V gene are MDHEN and SYDVKM. The CDR3 coding sequence is TGTGCCAGCCTACGATCAACCACAGATACGCAGTATTTT. Amino acids: CASLRSTTDTQYF.

The rearrangement links TRBV15 to TRBJ2-7; the match to TRBD2 covers 7 bases. Germline values: CDR1 LNHNV, CDR2 YYDKDF (reference sequence). With 5 bases clipped from V and 6 bases from J, the junction kept 25 bases outside the gene matches. The CDR3 spans 19 residues. The CDR3 here is CATSPRGLAGATYGIEQYF. Here the CDR3 DNA reads TGTGCCACCAGCCCGCGGGGGTTGGCGGGAGCGACGTACGGCATCGAGCAGTACTTC.

This rearrangement joins TRBV19 to TRBJ1-5; 7 bases are a match to TRBD1. This CDR3 is 16 amino acids long. V dropped 2 bases and J dropped 0; count of bases not matched to a gene: 4. From germline, CDR1 is LNHDA and CDR2 SQIVND (reference sequence). In DNA, the CDR3 is TGTGCCAGTAGTATATTAACAGGGGATAGCAATCAGCCCCAGCATTTT. This codes for CASSILTGDSNQPQHF.

The chain has TRBV21-1 and TRBJ2-7. TRBV21-1 is recorded as a pseudogene. The CDR3 length is 12 residues. The chain's CDR3 is CASSPLGGEQYF. Here the CDR3 DNA reads TGTGCCAGCAGCCCCCTGGGTGGGGAGCAGTACTTC.

This chain links TRBV2 with TRBJ2-1; 14 bases agree with TRBD2. CDR1 SNHLY and CDR2 FYNNEI come from the germline V gene. CDR3 length: 18 residues. Losses at the gene ends were 6 bases for V and 0 bases for J; bases not matched to a gene: 7. The CDR3 sequence is CASRGTSGSFSSYNEQFF. The CDR3 coding sequence is TGTGCCAGCAGAGGGACTAGCGGGAGTTTTAGCTCCTACAATGAGCAGTTCTTC.

This chain connects TRBV7-2 to TRBJ2-2; D is ambiguous. V was cut by 6 bases and J by 5 bases, with 16 bases left in between. Germline V gene data show CDR1 as SGHTA and CDR2 as FQGNSA. This CDR3 comprises 15 residues. The CDR3 sequence: CASRHTVPRTGELFF. The CDR3 nucleotides read TGTGCCAGCAGGCACACTGTGCCACGGACCGGGGAGCTGTTTTTT.

DNA for the CDR3: TGTGCCAGCAGCTCCCCGGGCGTGGTAGCGGAACAAGAGACCCAGTACTTC. The encoded protein is CASSSPGVVAEQETQYF. V and J are TRBV9 and TRBJ2-5; D perhaps matches TRBD2 (6 bases). Per germline, CDR1 SGDLS and CDR2 YYNGEE. Between the trimmed V and J ends, which lost 4 bases and 2 bases, there was a span of 21 bases. This CDR3 comprises 17 residues.

V is TRBV5-1 and J is TRBJ1-2, with unresolved D. The CDR3 has 14 amino acids. The V and J ends lost 4 bases and 4 bases respectively, with 14 bases between them. Germline V lookup: CDR1 SGHRS, CDR2 YFSETQ. The CDR3 nucleotides are TGCGCCAGCAGCCCCCGGGCGATAACCTATGGCTACACCTTC. Encoded protein: CASSPRAITYGYTF.

This chain joins TRBV5-1 and TRBJ2-7; the D gene is possibly TRBD2 (6 bases). CDR3 length: 16 amino acids. Trimming left V 1 base short and J 0 bases short, with 14 bases between. From germline, CDR1 is SGHRS and CDR2 YFSETQ. The CDR3 loop is CASSLLLRGDSYEQYF. CDR3 sequence (DNA): TGCGCCAGCAGCTTGCTCCTCCGCGGGGACTCCTACGAGCAGTACTTC.

The rearrangement links TRBV30 to TRBJ1-3; D not resolved. The CDR3 contains 13 residues. From germline, CDR1 is GTSNPN and CDR2 SVGIG (reference sequence). Between the trimmed V and J ends, which lost 2 bases and 4 bases, there was a span of 9 bases. CDR3 DNA: TGTGCCTGGAGTATAGGGTCCGGAAACACCATATATTTT. This translates into CAWSIGSGNTIYF.

This clone appeared a single time. The gene calls are TRBV27 and TRBJ1-4, with D perhaps TRBD1 (6 bases). Germline assignment: CDR1 MNHEY and CDR2 SMNVEV (reference sequence). Trimming left V 5 bases short and J 2 bases short, with 9 bases between. This CDR3 is built from 14 residues. The CDR3 protein is CASSRQVTNEKLFF. CDR3 DNA: TGTGCCAGCAGTCGACAGGTGACTAATGAAAAACTGTTTTTT.

This sequence joins TRBV27 and TRBJ2-1, with TRBD2 matching 8 bases. The germline V gene has CDR1 MNHEY and CDR2 SMNVEV (reference sequence). Trimming took 7 bases from V and 6 from J; bases not matched to a gene: 23. The CDR3 consists of 19 residues. CDR3 nucleotide sequence: TGTGCCAGCACAGAAAATAGAGGGTCAACTAGCGGATGGGGCAATGAGCAGTTCTTC. It translates to CASTENRGSTSGWGNEQFF.

This chain uses TRBV5-5 with TRBJ2-7; D is undetermined. The length of the CDR3 is 13 residues. V lost 0 bases and J lost 4, with 8 bases in between. The germline V gene encodes CDR1 SGHKS and CDR2 YYEKEE (reference sequence). For the CDR3, the DNA is TGTGCCAGCAGCTTGGCTGTTGGGTACGAGCAGTACTTC. Protein: CASSLAVGYEQYF.

This clone was seen a few times. The chain combines TRBV9 with TRBJ2-7; perhaps TRBD2 as D (5 bases). V was trimmed by 4 bases and J by 2 bases, leaving 16 bases between them. The germline gives CDR1 SGDLS, CDR2 YYNGEE. This CDR3 is 15 amino acids long. The CDR3 coding sequence is TGTGCCAGCAGCCCCCGGGGTAGCCGCCCCTACGAGCAGTACTTC. Protein: CASSPRGSRPYEQYF.

Written as DNA, the CDR3 is TGTGCCAGCAGCGTAGAAGGGAAATTTTTCTCGAGCGAAAAACTGTTTTTT. Its translation: CASSVEGKFFSSEKLFF. The rearrangement links TRBV9 to TRBJ1-4; no reliable D call. Germline-derived CDR1 and CDR2 are SGDLS and YYNGEE. CDR3 size: 17 residues. Trimming took 0 bases from V and 8 from J, leaving 20 bases between them.

The rearrangement uses TRBV6-5 and TRBJ2-1, with D possibly called TRBD1 or TRBD2 (5 bases each). From germline, CDR1 is MNHEY and CDR2 SVGAGI. The CDR3 length is 16 residues. V lost 0 bases to trimming and J lost 2 bases, with 11 bases between them. This CDR3 reads CASSYSPGTPYNEQFF. The CDR3, as DNA: TGTGCCAGCAGTTACTCCCCCGGGACCCCCTACAATGAGCAGTTCTTC.

The DNA of the CDR3 is TGTGCCAGCAGTGATGGACTAGCTCAAGGCAATGAGCAGTTCTTC. Its translation is CASSDGLAQGNEQFF. This chain links TRBV28 with TRBJ2-1; 8 positions agree with TRBD2. The germline gives CDR1 MDHEN, CDR2 SYDVKM. Losses at the gene ends were 5 bases for V and 6 bases for J; bases not matched to a gene: 9. This CDR3 is 15 amino acids long.

The chain combines TRBV9 with TRBJ2-5, with D maybe TRBD2 (6 bases). Germline V gene data show CDR1 as SGDLS and CDR2 as YYNGEE. CDR3 size: 15 residues. The V and J ends lost 4 bases and 4 bases respectively, with 17 bases between them. The CDR3 nucleotides read TGTGCCAGCAGCCCTGTTATCGGGAGCAGAGAGACCCAGTACTTC. Amino acids: CASSPVIGSRETQYF.